What follows are 30 T cell receptor beta chains derived from one specimen sequenced in a study of cytomegalovirus exposure and HLA in healthy donors. Measured with immunoSEQ multiplex PCR; TCRdb has only the in-frame clones, and not every one. The data contain under 400,000 clones, 80% to 90% of them seen just once; the ten biggest clones take up roughly 0.83%. Sequencing used PBMCs. Receptors were obtained from a woman younger than 35 in good health and CMV-seronegative.

This clone was recorded only once. V and J are TRBV27 and TRBJ2-7; possibly TRBD2 for D (6 bases). The CDR3 contains 14 residues. The germline V gene has CDR1 MNHEY and CDR2 SMNVEV (reference sequence). V lost 6 bases to trimming and J lost 5 bases, with 17 bases between them. DNA for the CDR3: TGTGCCAGCAGGTCCACGGGAGTTTCACACGAGCAGTACTTC. Translated, it gives CASRSTGVSHEQYF.

The rearrangement joins TRBV6-6 to TRBJ1-5, with 8 bases identical to TRBD1. Germline CDR1 reads MNHNY; CDR2 reads SVGAGI (reference sequence). CDR3 length: 14 residues. V shed 9 bases and J 4 bases; nucleotides not matched to a gene: 8. In DNA, the CDR3 is TGTGCCAGTTCCGGACAGGGAGTGAATCAGCCCCAGCATTTT. It is translated as CASSGQGVNQPQHF.

This rearrangement joins TRBV5-4 to TRBJ1-1; maybe TRBD1 (5 bases). Trimming took off 4 bases at V and 13 bases at J, with 23 bases between the two ends. This CDR3 is 14 amino acids long. CDR1 is SGHNT, CDR2 YYREEE, per germline (reference sequence). The CDR3 sequence: CASSLRGTRSYDFF. CDR3 nucleotide sequence: TGTGCCAGCAGCCTTCGCGGGACTCGATCCTATGATTTCTTT.

The V and J genes are TRBV19 and TRBJ1-5, with D possibly being TRBD1 (6 bases). The V end was cut by 10 bases, the J end by 7 bases, with 14 bases between. The CDR3 is made up of 12 amino acids. The V gene's germline CDR1 is LNHDA and CDR2 SQIVND (reference sequence). CDR3 bases: TGTGCCACCGGGACGGGGGGCCAGCCCCAGCATTTT. As protein: CATGTGGQPQHF.

The V and J genes are TRBV15 and TRBJ2-7, with TRBD2 matching 16 bases. CDR1 is LNHNV and CDR2 is YYDKDF in the germline V gene (reference sequence). V trimming: 1 base; J trimming: 2 bases; junction bases outside the gene matches: 8. This CDR3 has 19 amino acids. In DNA form, the CDR3 reads TGTGCCACCAGCAGAGGGTTTCCCGGGACTAGCGGGAGGGCCTACGAGCAGTACTTC. Encoded protein: CATSRGFPGTSGRAYEQYF.

CDR3 sequence reads: CASSSSTSGSTDTQYF. DNA of the CDR3: TGTGCCAGCAGTTCCTCGACTAGCGGGAGTACAGATACGCAGTATTTT. The genes are TRBV28 and TRBJ2-3, with 12 bases matching TRBD2. The CDR3 extends over 16 amino acids. Germline CDR1 MDHEN, CDR2 SYDVKM. The V segment lost 4 bases and the J segment 3 bases; nucleotides outside the gene matches: 5.

This clone occurred a few times. This chain uses TRBV30 with TRBJ2-7, with a possible D match to TRBD1 (5 bases). The V end was cut by 3 bases, the J end by 2 bases, with 8 bases between. Germline CDR1 GTSNPN, CDR2 SVGIG (reference sequence). This CDR3 is built from 12 residues. In nucleotides, the CDR3 is TGTGCCTGGAGGCAGGGTACCTACGAGCAGTACTTC. It encodes CAWRQGTYEQYF. Supplemented by reference TRBV30 and TRBJ2-7, the full variable domain reads SQTIHQWPATLVQPVGSPLSLECTVEGTSNPNLYWYRQAAGRGLQLLFYSVGIGQISSEVPQNLSASRPQDRQFILSSKKLLLSDSGFYLCAWRQGTYEQYFGPGTRLTVT.

Only a few counts were recorded for this clone. The chain has TRBV19 and TRBJ1-5; 9 bases map to TRBD1. The CDR3 covers 13 residues. Germline V gene lookup returns CDR1 LNHDA and CDR2 SQIVND (reference sequence). Trimming took 6 bases from V and 6 from J; bases not matched to a gene: 3. Here the CDR3 reads CASRGTGSQPQHF. The CDR3 coding sequence is TGTGCCAGTAGGGGGACAGGGTCTCAGCCCCAGCATTTT.

V is TRBV5-4 and J is TRBJ1-1; 7 bases agree with TRBD1. Germline lookup yields CDR1 SGHNT and CDR2 YYREEE (reference sequence). This CDR3 has 13 amino acids. J was trimmed by 0 bases and V by 4 bases; bases with no gene match: 0. Here the CDR3 reads CASSGTVNTEAFF. In DNA, the CDR3 is TGTGCCAGCAGCGGGACAGTGAACACTGAAGCTTTCTTT.

This chain joins TRBV7-8 and TRBJ1-5; D remains unclear. This CDR3 is built from 15 residues. The germline CDR1 and CDR2 sequences are SGHVS and FQNEAQ. V lost 1 base and J 3 bases, leaving 10 bases between the germline ends. The CDR3, as DNA: TGTGCCAGCAGCTTAGGAGGGCTGAACAATCAGCCCCAGCATTTT. The encoded protein is CASSLGGLNNQPQHF.

V usage is TRBV4-2 and J usage is TRBJ2-7; 7 bases match TRBD2. V lost 0 bases, J lost 5 bases, and 10 bases stayed unmatched. CDR3 length: 16 residues. Germline assignment: CDR1 LGHNA and CDR2 YNFKEQ. The DNA of the CDR3 is TGTGCCAGCAGCCAAGATCCCAGCGGGATCGGTAACGAGCAGTACTTC. Its translation: CASSQDPSGIGNEQYF.

The chain employs TRBV29-1 and TRBJ2-1; no clear D. Germline CDR1 SQVTM, CDR2 ANQGSEA. CDR3 size: 12 residues. V lost 5 bases and J lost 3, with 8 bases in between. CDR3 loop: CSVSVNYNEQFF. The CDR3 nucleotides are TGCAGCGTTTCGGTTAACTACAATGAGCAGTTCTTC.

This chain links TRBV28 with TRBJ1-5, with D possibly matching TRBD1 (6 bases). The CDR3 length is 13 residues. V lost 6 bases and J 4 bases, leaving 10 bases between the germline ends. CDR1 MDHEN and CDR2 SYDVKM come from the germline V gene. The CDR3 DNA sequence: TGTGCCAGCAGGCAGGGGTCGAATCAGCCCCAGCATTTT. This encodes CASRQGSNQPQHF.

The V call is TRBV18, the J call TRBJ1-1, with TRBD1 matching over 9 bases. This CDR3 has 17 amino acids. The germline gives CDR1 KGHSH, CDR2 LQKENI. After removal of 3 bases from V and 2 bases from J, the junction contained 10 bases not matched to a gene. The CDR3 region has the DNA TGTGCCAGCTCACCCCCCGGGACAGGGAGGAGTAACACTGAAGCTTTCTTT. This sequence encodes CASSPPGTGRSNTEAFF.

The chain joins TRBV27 to TRBJ2-7, with D possibly being TRBD1 (5 bases). CDR1 and CDR2 (germline): MNHEY, SMNVEV (reference sequence). With 5 bases removed from V and 3 bases from J, the gap between germline ends came to 11 bases. The CDR3 sequence is 13 residues long. The CDR3 coding sequence is TGTGCCAGCAGTATGACAGAACTCTACGAGCAGTACTTC. Translating gives CASSMTELYEQYF.

Note on this clone: The same CDR3 arises from other DNA sequences in this sample as well. The CDR3 region is CASSFSSGNTIYF. CDR3 coding DNA: TGTGCCAGCAGTTTTTCGTCTGGAAACACCATATATTTT. The chain is built from TRBV27 and TRBJ1-3; no clear D. The ends were cut back, 3 bases at V and 1 base at J, with 4 bases in the middle. CDR1 is MNHEY and CDR2 is SMNVEV in the germline V gene (reference sequence). This CDR3 is built from 13 residues.

The chain couples TRBV13 to TRBJ2-1; 7 bases line up with TRBD1. Germline assignment: CDR1 PRHDT and CDR2 FYEKMQ (reference sequence). The CDR3 runs 16 residues. V trimming: 3 bases; J trimming: 4 bases; junction bases outside the gene matches: 9. CDR3 DNA: TGTGCCAGCAGCTTGACACAGGGGCCGCGATACAATGAGCAGTTCTTC. This translates into CASSLTQGPRYNEQFF.

The chain uses TRBV7-2 and TRBJ2-3; 9 bases fit TRBD2. Losses at the gene ends were 6 bases for V and 6 bases for J; bases not matched to a gene: 7. The CDR3 length is 14 residues. The germline CDR1 and CDR2 sequences are SGHTA and FQGNSA. CDR3 sequence reads: CASSRGGRVDTQYF. CDR3 in DNA: TGTGCCAGCAGTAGGGGCGGGAGGGTGGATACGCAGTATTTT.

V and J are TRBV28 and TRBJ2-2; TRBD2 is a possible D gene (7 bases). Germline CDR1 and CDR2: MDHEN and SYDVKM. The ends were cut back, 3 bases at V and 5 bases at J, with 22 bases in the middle. This CDR3 is built from 18 residues. The CDR3 region is CASSLARGREKGTGELFF. In nucleotides, the CDR3 is TGTGCCAGCAGTTTGGCCCGGGGGCGGGAGAAAGGAACCGGGGAGCTGTTTTTT.

This chain connects TRBV5-4 to TRBJ2-2, with 7 bases fitting TRBD2. The trim removed 4 bases at V and 6 bases at J, leaving 12 bases unmatched. This CDR3 has 16 amino acids. Germline CDR1 reads SGHNT; CDR2 reads YYREEE (reference sequence). DNA for the CDR3: TGTGCCAGCAGCCTACTGGTGGGGGGGTTGGCCGGGGAGCTGTTTTTT. Its protein is CASSLLVGGLAGELFF.

V usage is TRBV13 and J usage is TRBJ2-6; TRBD2 matches at 8 bases. The CDR3 consists of 16 residues. Trimming at V came to 5 bases and at J to 4 bases, leaving 7 bases not matched to a gene. Germline CDR1 and CDR2: PRHDT and FYEKMQ (reference sequence). The CDR3 sequence: CASSLAGGKGANVLTF. DNA for the CDR3: TGTGCCAGCAGCCTCGCGGGGGGAAAGGGGGCCAACGTCCTGACTTTC.

The chain joins TRBV28 to TRBJ2-2; D is unclear. Germline V gene data show CDR1 as MDHEN and CDR2 as SYDVKM. The length of the CDR3 is 12 residues. Trimming took 8 bases from V and 7 from J, leaving 11 bases between them. The CDR3 protein is CASDTQSGELFF. CDR3 DNA sequence: TGTGCCAGCGACACTCAAAGCGGGGAGCTGTTTTTT.

The chain recombines TRBV4-1 with TRBJ1-3; 7 bases match TRBD1. The trim removed 4 bases at V and 1 base at J, leaving 7 bases unmatched. The V gene's germline CDR1 is MGHRA and CDR2 YSYEKL. CDR3 length: 16 residues. The CDR3 DNA is TGCGCCAGCAGCCCCACAACAGGGGAATCTGGAAACACCATATATTTT. Translation gives CASSPTTGESGNTIYF.

As to this clone: Other nucleotide sequences in the sample specify the same CDR3. This chain uses TRBV29-1 with TRBJ1-1, with D unresolved. CDR3 length equals 13 residues. V lost 3 bases and J lost 1, with 9 bases in between. Germline CDR1 is SQVTM and CDR2 is ANQGSEA. The CDR3 spells CSVDQGGNTEAFF. The CDR3 DNA sequence: TGCAGCGTTGATCAAGGCGGGAACACTGAAGCTTTCTTT.

The genes are TRBV5-8 and TRBJ1-5; D remains ambiguous. The CDR3 has 16 amino acids. The V end was cut by 4 bases, the J end by 0 bases, with 14 bases between. CDR1 is SGHTS, CDR2 YDEGEE, per germline. The CDR3 DNA reads as TGTGCCAGCAGCCCGGGCCTAGCGTTTAGCAATCAGCCCCAGCATTTT. As protein: CASSPGLAFSNQPQHF.

V is TRBV7-9 and J is TRBJ2-2; a possible D gene is TRBD1 (5 bases). The germline V gene has CDR1 SEHNR and CDR2 FQNEAQ (reference sequence). V dropped 3 bases and J dropped 5 bases, with 7 bases sitting between them. CDR3 size: 13 residues. CDR3: CASSLTATGELFF. CDR3 coding DNA: TGTGCCAGCAGCTTGACAGCTACCGGGGAGCTGTTTTTT.

The V gene is TRBV7-9, the J gene TRBJ1-5; TRBD1 agrees at 9 bases. The CDR3 runs to 18 residues. V lost 6 bases to trimming and J lost 5 bases; unmatched junction nucleotides: 17. Germline loops: CDR1 SEHNR, CDR2 FQNEAQ (reference sequence). CDR3 amino acids: CASSMDRGRKGGYQPQHF. CDR3 nucleotides: TGTGCCAGCAGTATGGACAGGGGAAGGAAAGGAGGTTATCAGCCCCAGCATTTT.

The J gene is TRBJ1-1, the V gene TRBV28; D perhaps matches TRBD1 (6 bases). This CDR3 region has 13 residues. Trimming removed 8 bases at V and 0 bases at J, with 10 bases between. Germline CDR1 MDHEN, CDR2 SYDVKM. The CDR3 coding sequence is TGTGCCAGCTACCGGGACATGAACACTGAAGCTTTCTTT. It codes for CASYRDMNTEAFF.

The table lists this clone with a few counts. V is TRBV5-1 and J is TRBJ1-4; 9 bases agree with TRBD1. The CDR3 runs to 16 residues. Germline CDR1 SGHRS, CDR2 YFSETQ. Trimming removed 4 bases from V and 4 bases from J; junction bases left unmatched: 8. CDR3 residues: CASSPLDRGRNEKLFF. DNA for the CDR3: TGCGCCAGCAGCCCACTGGACAGGGGACGTAATGAAAAACTGTTTTTT.

The gene calls are TRBV30 and TRBJ2-7; D possibly corresponds to TRBD1 (6 bases). This CDR3 region has 13 residues. Germline lookup yields CDR1 GTSNPN and CDR2 SVGIG (reference sequence). The V and J ends lost 5 bases and 2 bases respectively, with 13 bases between them. CDR3 nucleotides: TGTGCCTGGCAGTGGGACAATACCTACGAGCAGTACTTC. It codes for CAWQWDNTYEQYF.